This T cell receptor beta chain was sequenced for a study of monozygotic twins with inflammatory bowel disease. For this clonotype: The antigen is unknown.

Study conclusions and caveats: Added variability in patient repertoires may stem from differing immunosuppressive treatments.

Germline values: CDR1 DFQATT, CDR2 SNEGSKA (reference sequence). The CDR3 loop spans 15 amino acids. TCRdb reanalyzed the 5' RACE reads and collapses them to one entry per CDR3 protein, without DNA. This sample contains about 160,000 distinct CDR3 sequences. This rearrangement joins TRBV20-1 to TRBJ2-3; without DNA, the TCRdb call of TRBD1 cannot be checked. The clonotype comes from a human donor with ulcerative colitis or Crohn's disease, or a healthy co-twin of an affected twin (not recorded which). Source material: blood. CDR3: CSAREGARSTDTQYF.